This TCR beta chain is from a study of blood T cell repertoires in COVID-19 (dated by TCRdb to between 2020 and 2021). At the level of the whole study: Collaborator samples came from the United States, Italy and Spain and covered acute and convalescent phases of COVID-19. Nearly every sample came with metadata listing a de-identified subject ID, COVID-19 status, age in years and sex. The prospective study material was composed of cDNA or gDNA derived from T cells, B-cell-depleted T cells, or PBMCs. The repertoires were released in a freely available public database intended as a resource for research on the immune response to SARS-CoV-2. The dataset comprised deeply sampled blood TCRbeta repertoires from subjects exposed to, actively infected with, or recovered from COVID-19. Where available, HLA class I and class II types were taken from metadata supplied by the sample provider and were not determined by assay-based typing. The samples were drawn from the first 160 participants of the ongoing ImmuneRACE study and from over a thousand subjects provided by 6 global collaborators.

The CDR3 measures 13 amino acids from cysteine to phenylalanine. Left in the record is the CDR3 DNA by itself, 39 bases read in frame from the first base. V gives up 6 bases and J gives up 1 base, and the segment between their germline ends measures 9 bases. Participants in the prospective study were enrolled through a virtual design, were aged about 18 to 90 years, and lived in about two dozen United States geographic areas. In the prospective study, participants were assigned to cohorts based on the clinical history participants reported in a screening survey and a study questionnaire. Recovered participants in ImmuneRACE Cohort 3 were defined as having two consecutive negative NP/OP PCR tests, clearance from a healthcare professional, or resolution of symptoms. Mobile phlebotomists in the prospective study collected whole blood, serum and a nasopharyngeal or oropharyngeal swab from every participant. Over a roughly 2-month period, participants in the prospective study had the option of providing additional blood draws and questionnaires. Before DNA extraction, prospective study blood samples were shipped either frozen or at room temperature.

This clone was counted a single time. This receptor's antigen is unknown. No per-base quality is available; no much larger clone lies one base away. TCRbeta CDR3 regions were amplified from genomic DNA using the immunoSEQ Assay, a bias-controlled multiplex PCR. The study's own analysis went as follows. The number of nucleated cells in each sample was estimated from the amplification of reference gene primers within the assay. To quantify the absolute abundance of each unique TCRbeta CDR3 rearrangement, sequence reads were collapsed and filtered. For each sample, productive Simpson clonality was calculated as the square root of Simpson's diversity index across productive rearrangements. TCRdb took over this immuneACCESS table, retaining in-frame rearrangements with V and J assigned. Such tables are incomplete; in checked studies, under half of the missing clones stem from an unresolved V gene, and the remainder is unexplained. Clonal size and the V and J genes are those of that table, whereas D and trimming came from the DNA. For this sample there are over 400,000 clones; about 85% appear just once. The ten largest make up approximately 8% of the sample.

General conclusions and limits of the study: The quantity of clinical and demographic metadata differed by source and by participant and was supplied without curation.

The source of this sequence is a woman in her fifties or sixties who had recovered from COVID-19. Recombination joined TRBV12-3 or TRBV12-4 with TRBJ2-5; no D segment can be confidently identified. Sample: PBMCs or T cells enriched from blood (not recorded which). The CDR3 amino acid sequence is: CASSPVGQETQYF. The DNA is as follows: TGTGCCAGCAGCCCCGTCGGCCAAGAGACCCAGTACTTC.